This T cell receptor beta chain was identified during a study of blood T cell repertoires in COVID-19 (TCRdb year 2020). With regard to the full study: Samples covering the acute and convalescent phases of COVID-19 were provided by collaborators in the United States, Italy and Spain. The material from the prospective study consisted of cDNA or gDNA derived from T cells, B-cell-depleted T cells, or PBMCs. Deeply sampled blood TCRbeta repertoires from subjects exposed to, actively infected with, or recovered from COVID-19 were included in the dataset. The repertoires were released in a freely available public database meant as a resource for research on the immune response to SARS-CoV-2. Samples came from the ongoing ImmuneRACE study (first 160 participants) plus 1,254 subjects from 6 global collaborators. The sample metadata nearly always contained a de-identified subject ID, COVID-19 status, age in years and sex. Where available, HLA class I and class II types were obtained from metadata supplied by the sample provider rather than from assay-based typing.

To note about this clone: The antigen it recognizes is unknown. No much larger clone exists at a distance of one base, and base qualities are not known.

General findings and caveats noted by the study authors: Clinical and demographic metadata were provided uncurated, with the amount varying by source and participant.

The collaborating institutions used their own protocols to collect whole blood in K2EDTA tubes. For TCRbeta analysis, collaborators shipped samples in one of three forms: frozen whole blood, isolated PBMCs, or DNA extracted from either of those sample types. TCRbeta CDR3 regions were amplified from genomic DNA by means of the immunoSEQ Assay, a bias-controlled multiplex PCR. The study's processing was this. Within the assay, amplification of reference gene primers was used to estimate how many nucleated cells each sample contained. Sequence reads were collapsed and filtered to measure the absolute abundance of every unique TCRbeta CDR3 rearrangement. For each sample, productive Simpson clonality was calculated as the square root of Simpson's diversity index over productive rearrangements. The table comes from immuneACCESS by way of TCRdb, which keeps in-frame sequences with V and J called. Part of the clones is missing from these tables; in studies checked, under half for an unresolved V gene and the rest for unknown reasons. D and trimming come from the DNA, and the V and J calls and clone size come from that table. The sample yields 250,000 or so clones; around nine tenths were counted once. The ten largest clones take up around 3% of the sample.

This clonotype was sampled from a man between 18 and 35 years old with active or convalescent COVID-19. Input material: peripheral blood.

This receptor has the CDR3 CASSIGGTGNYGYTF. The nucleotide sequence is given as TGTGCCAGTAGTATTGGAGGGACAGGAAACTATGGCTACACCTTC. Recombination connected TRBV19 to TRBJ1-2; 8 bases in the middle match TRBD1. The CDR1 and CDR2 encoded by the germline V gene (reference sequence) are LNHDA and SQIVND. The CDR3 goes from the cysteine to the phenylalanine over 15 residues. The sequence is cut down to CDR3 DNA, 45 bases in frame from base 1. Trimming removed 3 bases from V and 2 bases from J; the gene matches leave 5 bases unexplained.